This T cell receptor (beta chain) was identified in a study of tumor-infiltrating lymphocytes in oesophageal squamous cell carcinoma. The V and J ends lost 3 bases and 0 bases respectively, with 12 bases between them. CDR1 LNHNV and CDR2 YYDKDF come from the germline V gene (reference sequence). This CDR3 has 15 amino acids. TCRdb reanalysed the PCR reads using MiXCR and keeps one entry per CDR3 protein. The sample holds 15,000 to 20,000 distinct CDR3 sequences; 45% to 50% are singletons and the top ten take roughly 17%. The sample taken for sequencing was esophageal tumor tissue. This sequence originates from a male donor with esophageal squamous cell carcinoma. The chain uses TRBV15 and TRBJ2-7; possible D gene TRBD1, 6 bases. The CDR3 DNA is TGTGCCACCAGCAGGGGGGAACAGGGCTCCTACGAGCAGTACTTC. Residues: CATSRGEQGSYEQYF.